The present entry profiles one T cell receptor (beta chain) with its context. Germline assignment: CDR1 SGDLS and CDR2 YYNGEE. V was pared by 7 bases and J by 3 bases, with 10 bases of the junction left unmatched. This CDR3 region has 16 residues. Authors' processing steps: Amplifying reference gene primers gave estimates of nucleated cell counts. The table came from immunoSEQ multiplex PCR; TCRdb's copy has only in-frame clones and leaves some out. V, J and clone size derive from that table, while D and trimming were established from the DNA sequence. The sample consists of just over 90,000 clones, roughly 90% of them appearing once. The sample comes from a study of blood T cell repertoires in COVID-19. Study-wide background: Acute-phase and convalescent COVID-19 samples originated in the United States, Italy and Spain.

Sequenced input: peripheral blood. J is TRBJ2-3 and V is TRBV9, with TRBD2 identical over 11 bases. This TCR derives from a human donor with active COVID-19. The donor label of this sample is uncertain. CDR3 loop: CASARGLADLTDTQYF. As DNA, the CDR3 is TGTGCCAGCGCAAGGGGACTAGCGGATCTTACAGATACGCAGTATTTT.